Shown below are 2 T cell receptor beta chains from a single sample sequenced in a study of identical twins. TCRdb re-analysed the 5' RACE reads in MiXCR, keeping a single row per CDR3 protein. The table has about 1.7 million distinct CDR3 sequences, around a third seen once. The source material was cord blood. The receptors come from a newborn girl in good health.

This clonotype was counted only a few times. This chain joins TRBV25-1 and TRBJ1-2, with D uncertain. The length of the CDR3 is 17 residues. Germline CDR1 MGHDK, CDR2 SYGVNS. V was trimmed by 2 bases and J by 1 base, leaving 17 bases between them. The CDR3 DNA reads TGTGCCAGCAGTGAAAGTTACCCCAAAGGAGATAACTATGGCTACACCTTC. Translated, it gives CASSESYPKGDNYGYTF.

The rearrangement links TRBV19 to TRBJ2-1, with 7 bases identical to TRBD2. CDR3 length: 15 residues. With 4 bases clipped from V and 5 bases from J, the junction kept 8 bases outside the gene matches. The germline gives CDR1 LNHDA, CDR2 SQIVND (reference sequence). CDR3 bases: TGTGCCAGTAGTAGTTGGGCGGGAGATCACAATGAGCAGTTCTTC. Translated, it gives CASSSWAGDHNEQFF. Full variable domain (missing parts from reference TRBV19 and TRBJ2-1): DGGITQSPKYLFRKEGQNVTLSCEQNLNHDAMYWYRQDPGQGLRLIYYSQIVNDFQKGDIAEGYSVSREKKESFPLTVTSAQKNPTAFYLCASSSWAGDHNEQFFGPGTRLTVL.